A single sample is the source of the 3 T cell receptor beta chains below, sequenced in a study of blood T cells in healthy people across ages. It was with a sample-barcoded 5' primer and a J-beta primer mix that a second PCR of roughly 7 to 12 cycles was run. One entry per CDR3 protein, called by TCRdb with MiXCR from the 5' RACE reads. The table includes over 450,000 distinct CDR3 sequences, approximately 25% detected once. The data were also submitted as part of a second study, on T cells of mothers and their children.

Sequencing was done on a sample of blood. All receptors come from a boy aged 5-17 years in good health.

The chain combines TRBV12-3 or TRBV12-4 with TRBJ1-2; 9 bases map to TRBD1. Trimming took 5 bases from V and 4 from J; bases not matched to a gene: 8. This CDR3 comprises 15 residues. CDR3 residues: CASSLYRGQGYGYTF. The CDR3 bases are TGTGCCAGCAGTCTATACAGGGGGCAGGGCTATGGCTACACCTTC.

This clonotype was counted only a few times. The chain is built from TRBV5-6 and TRBJ2-1; perhaps TRBD2 as D (6 bases). Germline assignment: CDR1 SGHDT and CDR2 YYEEEE. V was trimmed by 4 bases and J by 3 bases, leaving 14 bases between them. CDR3 size: 15 residues. CDR3 sequence: CASSVRDSYYNEQFF. CDR3 coding DNA: TGTGCCAGCAGCGTCCGGGACTCCTACTACAATGAGCAGTTCTTC.

This chain uses TRBV11-2 with TRBJ2-7, with D possibly matching TRBD1 (6 bases). The DNA end is a closer match to TRBJ2-5, so the J assignment may be wrong. CDR3 length equals 14 residues. Germline CDR1 and CDR2: SGHAT and FQNNGV. As DNA, the CDR3 is TGTGCCAGCAGCGACCTCCGACAGGAAGAGACCCAGTACTTC. Translation gives CASSDLRQEETQYF.